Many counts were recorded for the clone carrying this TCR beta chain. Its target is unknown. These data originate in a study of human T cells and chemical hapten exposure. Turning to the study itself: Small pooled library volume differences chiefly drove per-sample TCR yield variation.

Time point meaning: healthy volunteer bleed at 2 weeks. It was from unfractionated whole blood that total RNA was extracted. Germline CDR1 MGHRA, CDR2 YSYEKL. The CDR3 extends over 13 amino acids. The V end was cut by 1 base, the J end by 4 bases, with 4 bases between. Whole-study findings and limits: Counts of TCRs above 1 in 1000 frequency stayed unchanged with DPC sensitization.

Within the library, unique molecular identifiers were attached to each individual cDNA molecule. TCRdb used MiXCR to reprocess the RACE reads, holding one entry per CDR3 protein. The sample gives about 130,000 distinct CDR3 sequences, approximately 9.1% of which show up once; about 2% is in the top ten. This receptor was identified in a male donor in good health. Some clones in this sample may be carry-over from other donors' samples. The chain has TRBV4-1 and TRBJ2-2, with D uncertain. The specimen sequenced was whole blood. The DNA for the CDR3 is TGCGCCAGCAGCCAAGTCTTCACCGGGGAGCTGTTTTTT. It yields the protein CASSQVFTGELFF.